Following are 12 T cell receptor beta chains from one sample sequenced in a study of blood T cell repertoires in COVID-19. TCRdb keeps only in-frame clones here, not all; method: immunoSEQ multiplex PCR. This sample has about 110,000 clones, with 80% found just once. The specimen was peripheral blood. These receptors were collected from a human donor in a cohort sampled during active or convalescent COVID-19.

This sequence joins TRBV19 and TRBJ2-2; 7 bases map to TRBD2. The CDR3 totals 14 residues. V lost 11 bases to trimming and J lost 1 base; unmatched junction nucleotides: 7. CDR1 LNHDA and CDR2 SQIVND come from the germline V gene (reference sequence). For the CDR3, the DNA is TGTGCCGCACGGGGGAGGGTGAACACCGGGGAGCTGTTTTTT. This gives the protein CAARGRVNTGELFF.

The gene calls are TRBV18 and TRBJ2-7, with 7 bases aligning to TRBD2. CDR3 length equals 15 residues. The germline V gene has CDR1 KGHSH and CDR2 LQKENI. Trimming took 0 bases from V and 1 from J; bases not matched to a gene: 3. In DNA form, the CDR3 reads TGTGCCAGCTCACCACCGGCTAGCGGATCCTACGAGCAGTACTTC. It specifies CASSPPASGSYEQYF.

The chain combines TRBV5-1 with TRBJ2-5; TRBD2 matches at 7 bases. Per the germline V gene, CDR1 is SGHRS and CDR2 is YFSETQ. J was trimmed by 5 bases and V by 0 bases; bases with no gene match: 13. CDR3 length: 17 amino acids. CDR3: CASSLATSAGIGETQYF. CDR3 nucleotides: TGCGCCAGCAGCTTGGCCACTAGCGCGGGGATTGGTGAGACCCAGTACTTC.

In the case of this clone: This specimen includes other DNA sequences encoding the same CDR3. V is TRBV29-1 and J is TRBJ2-3; no firm D call. The CDR3 length is 13 residues. Germline values: CDR1 SQVTM, CDR2 ANQGSEA. Trimming took off 4 bases at V and 0 bases at J, with 8 bases between the two ends. The CDR3 sequence is CSVGSESTDTQYF. The CDR3 bases are TGCAGCGTTGGGAGCGAGAGCACAGATACGCAGTATTTT.

The V call is TRBV5-1, the J call TRBJ2-7, with a weak D call TRBD2 (6 bases). This CDR3 has 14 residues. The V and J ends lost 4 bases and 7 bases respectively, with 18 bases between them. Germline-derived CDR1 and CDR2 are SGHRS and YFSETQ. The CDR3 sequence is CASSGGYRLEEQYF. The CDR3, as DNA: TGCGCCAGCAGCGGGGGGTATCGGCTGGAAGAGCAGTACTTC.

V is TRBV7-8 and J is TRBJ2-7; unclear D gene. Deletions cut 1 base from V and 13 bases from J, with 11 bases between. Germline V CDR1 and CDR2: SGHVS, FQNEAQ. This CDR3 is 11 amino acids long. CDR3 protein: CASSLGRGRYF. The CDR3 nucleotides read TGTGCCAGCAGCTTAGGCCGTGGGCGATACTTC.

The chain has TRBV10-1 and TRBJ2-3, with TRBD1 matching 9 bases. Per the germline V gene, CDR1 is WNHNN and CDR2 is SYGVQD (reference sequence). The CDR3 runs to 15 residues. V gave up 5 bases and J gave up 4 bases; unmatched junction bases: 7. The CDR3, as DNA: TGCGCCAGCAGTACCTTGACAGGGGGTTCAGATACGCAGTATTTT. Its translation: CASSTLTGGSDTQYF.

V usage is TRBV2 and J usage is TRBJ1-5, with D perhaps TRBD1 (5 bases). Trimming cost V 11 bases and J 4 bases, with 18 bases left between them. The CDR3 is made up of 14 amino acids. Per germline, CDR1 SNHLY and CDR2 FYNNEI. Written as DNA, the CDR3 is TGTGCCCGCCGCGGGGTGGGGGGGAATCAGCCCCAGCATTTT. Its protein product is CARRGVGGNQPQHF.

The V gene is TRBV7-9, the J gene TRBJ1-5, with D uncertain. The CDR3 has 13 amino acids. Trimming pared 6 bases from V and 3 bases from J, leaving 9 bases between. Germline V CDR1 and CDR2: SEHNR, FQNEAQ (reference sequence). This chain's CDR3 is CASSNFSNQPQHF. DNA of the CDR3: TGTGCCAGCAGTAATTTTTCCAATCAGCCCCAGCATTTT. The variable domain in full, completed from reference TRBV7-9 and TRBJ1-5, reads DTGVSQNPRHKITKRGQNVTFRCDPISEHNRLYWYRQTLGQGPEFLTYFQNEAQLEKSRLLSDRFSAERPKGSFSTLEIQRTEQGDSAMYLCASSNFSNQPQHFGDGTRLSIL.

The chain couples TRBV7-2 to TRBJ1-2, with 7 bases matching TRBD1. The CDR3 is 15 residues long. Losses at the gene ends were 4 bases for V and 4 bases for J; bases not matched to a gene: 9. In germline, CDR1 is SGHTA, CDR2 FQGNSA. This CDR3 reads CASSSTGNYGYGYTF. The CDR3 DNA follows: TGTGCCAGCAGCTCGACAGGGAATTACGGCTATGGCTACACCTTC.

The gene calls are TRBV29-1 and TRBJ1-1; 7 nucleotides align to TRBD1. J gave up 8 bases and V 5 bases, and 8 bases lay outside the gene matches. The CDR3 runs to 12 residues. Germline lookup yields CDR1 SQVTM and CDR2 ANQGSEA. This CDR3 reads CSVSSGGQEAFF. The CDR3 DNA reads as TGCAGCGTTTCCTCCGGGGGACAGGAAGCTTTCTTT.

V and J are TRBV29-1 and TRBJ1-1; TRBD1 aligns across 12 bases. Losses at the gene ends were 7 bases for V and 1 base for J; bases not matched to a gene: 10. The CDR3 is 16 amino acids. CDR1 is SQVTM, CDR2 ANQGSEA, per germline. In DNA form, the CDR3 reads TGCAGCGCTAGGGACAGGGGGCTCCTGGGGAACACTGAAGCTTTCTTT. Amino acids: CSARDRGLLGNTEAFF.